Included here is one T cell receptor beta chain sequence, with context. Its specificity is unknown. The sample contains more than one DNA sequence encoding this CDR3. The data belong to a study of brain metastases from non-small cell lung cancer. Points from the study as a whole: Metastases had sparse T cells but largely shared repertoires with primaries.

CDR3 length: 17 residues. Germline V lookup: CDR1 GTSNPN, CDR2 SVGIG (reference sequence). V was cut by 2 bases and J by 5 bases, with 24 bases left in between. Profiled with immunoSEQ multiplex PCR; TCRdb holds only in-frame clones, not every one. The table has more than 2,500 clones, roughly 80% seen once; the top ten hold roughly 4%. What was sequenced was primary lung tumor tissue. The V and J genes are TRBV30 and TRBJ1-1, with D possibly TRBD1 on 5 matching bases. The TCR originated in a donor aged 40 or older with non-small cell lung cancer. The CDR3 DNA is TGTGCCTGGAGTCGGAGGCATGGTGGGGCATACAATACTGAAGCTTTCTTT. This gives the protein CAWSRRHGGAYNTEAFF.